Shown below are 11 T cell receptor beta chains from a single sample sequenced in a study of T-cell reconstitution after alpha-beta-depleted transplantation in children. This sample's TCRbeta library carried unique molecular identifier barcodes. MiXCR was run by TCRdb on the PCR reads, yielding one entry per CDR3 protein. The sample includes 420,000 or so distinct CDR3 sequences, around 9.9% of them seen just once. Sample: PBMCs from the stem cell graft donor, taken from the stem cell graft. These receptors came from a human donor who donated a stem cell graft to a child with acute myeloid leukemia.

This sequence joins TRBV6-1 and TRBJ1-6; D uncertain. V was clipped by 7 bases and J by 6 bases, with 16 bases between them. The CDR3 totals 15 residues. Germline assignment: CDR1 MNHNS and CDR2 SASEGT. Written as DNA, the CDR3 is TGTGCCAGCAACGAACTCAACGGGGTTAATTCACCCCTCCACTTT. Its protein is CASNELNGVNSPLHF.

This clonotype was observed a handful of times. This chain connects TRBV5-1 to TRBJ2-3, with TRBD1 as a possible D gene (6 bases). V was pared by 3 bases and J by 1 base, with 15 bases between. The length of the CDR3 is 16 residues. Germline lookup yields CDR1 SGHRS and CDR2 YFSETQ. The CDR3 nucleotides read TGCGCCAGCAGCTCCAGGGGTCGCGGTGGCACAGATACGCAGTATTTT. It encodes CASSSRGRGGTDTQYF.

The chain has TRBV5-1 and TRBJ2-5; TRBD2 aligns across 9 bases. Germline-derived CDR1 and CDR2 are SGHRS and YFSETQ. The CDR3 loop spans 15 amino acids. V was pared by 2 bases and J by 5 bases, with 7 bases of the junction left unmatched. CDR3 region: CASSFWREGLETQYF. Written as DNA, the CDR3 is TGCGCCAGCAGCTTTTGGCGGGAGGGCCTGGAGACCCAGTACTTC.

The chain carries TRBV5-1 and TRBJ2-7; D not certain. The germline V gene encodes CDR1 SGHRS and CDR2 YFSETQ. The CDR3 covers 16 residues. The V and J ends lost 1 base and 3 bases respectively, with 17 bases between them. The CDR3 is CASSLQPPLLVYEQYV. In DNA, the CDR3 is TGCGCCAGCAGCTTGCAGCCGCCTCTCCTCGTCTACGAGCAGTACGTC.

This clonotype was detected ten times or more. This chain's CDR3 is CASSATSSGGAVTQYF. The CDR3 coding sequence is TGCGCCAGCAGCGCTACCTCTAGCGGGGGGGCCGTGACGCAGTATTTT. The chain uses TRBV5-1 and TRBJ2-3; 12 nucleotides agree with TRBD2. Trimming at V came to 4 bases and at J to 9 bases, leaving 12 bases not matched to a gene. The CDR3 loop spans 16 amino acids. Germline-derived CDR1 and CDR2 are SGHRS and YFSETQ.

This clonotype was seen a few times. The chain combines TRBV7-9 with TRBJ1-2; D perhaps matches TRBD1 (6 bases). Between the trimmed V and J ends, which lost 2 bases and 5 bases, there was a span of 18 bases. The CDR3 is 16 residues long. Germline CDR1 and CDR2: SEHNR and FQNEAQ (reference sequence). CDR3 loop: CASSLSGGRGSYGYTF. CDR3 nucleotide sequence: TGTGCCAGCAGCTTATCCGGGGGCCGCGGCTCTTATGGCTACACCTTC.

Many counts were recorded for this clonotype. As DNA, the CDR3 is TGTGCCAGCAGTTTAATCCCCCAGGGGAACACCGGGGAGCTGTTTTTT. As protein: CASSLIPQGNTGELFF. This rearrangement joins TRBV12-3 or TRBV12-4 to TRBJ2-2, with D perhaps TRBD1 (5 bases). The CDR3 has 16 residues. The V gene lost 2 bases and the J gene lost 1 base, with 11 bases spanning the gap.

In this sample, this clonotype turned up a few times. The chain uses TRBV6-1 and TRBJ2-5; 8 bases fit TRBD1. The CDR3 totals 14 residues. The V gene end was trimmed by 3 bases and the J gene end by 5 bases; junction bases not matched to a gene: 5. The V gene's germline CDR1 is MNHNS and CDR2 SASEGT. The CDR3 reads CASSEGTGLETQYF. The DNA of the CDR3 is TGTGCCAGCAGTGAGGGGACAGGATTGGAGACCCAGTACTTC.

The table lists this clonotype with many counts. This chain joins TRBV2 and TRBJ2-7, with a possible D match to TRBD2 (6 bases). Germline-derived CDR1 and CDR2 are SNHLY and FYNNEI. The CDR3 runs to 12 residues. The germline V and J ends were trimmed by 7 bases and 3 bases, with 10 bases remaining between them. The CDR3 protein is CASKEGGYEQYF. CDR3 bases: TGTGCCAGCAAGGAGGGAGGCTACGAGCAGTACTTC.

Here the CDR3 reads CASSNRNRDDEQYF. Here the CDR3 DNA reads TGTGCCAGCTCAAACCGGAACAGGGACGACGAGCAGTACTTC. The chain joins TRBV18 to TRBJ2-7, with a possible D match to TRBD1 (6 bases). The V end lost 5 bases, the J end lost 5 bases, and 16 bases lay between the germline ends. Germline CDR1 KGHSH, CDR2 LQKENI. The CDR3 runs to 14 residues.

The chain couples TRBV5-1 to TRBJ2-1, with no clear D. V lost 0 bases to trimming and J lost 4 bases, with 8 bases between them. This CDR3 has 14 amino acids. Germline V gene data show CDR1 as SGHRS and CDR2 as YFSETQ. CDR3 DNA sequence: TGCGCCAGCAGCTTGGACGGACGTTACAATGAGCAGTTCTTC. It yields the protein CASSLDGRYNEQFF.